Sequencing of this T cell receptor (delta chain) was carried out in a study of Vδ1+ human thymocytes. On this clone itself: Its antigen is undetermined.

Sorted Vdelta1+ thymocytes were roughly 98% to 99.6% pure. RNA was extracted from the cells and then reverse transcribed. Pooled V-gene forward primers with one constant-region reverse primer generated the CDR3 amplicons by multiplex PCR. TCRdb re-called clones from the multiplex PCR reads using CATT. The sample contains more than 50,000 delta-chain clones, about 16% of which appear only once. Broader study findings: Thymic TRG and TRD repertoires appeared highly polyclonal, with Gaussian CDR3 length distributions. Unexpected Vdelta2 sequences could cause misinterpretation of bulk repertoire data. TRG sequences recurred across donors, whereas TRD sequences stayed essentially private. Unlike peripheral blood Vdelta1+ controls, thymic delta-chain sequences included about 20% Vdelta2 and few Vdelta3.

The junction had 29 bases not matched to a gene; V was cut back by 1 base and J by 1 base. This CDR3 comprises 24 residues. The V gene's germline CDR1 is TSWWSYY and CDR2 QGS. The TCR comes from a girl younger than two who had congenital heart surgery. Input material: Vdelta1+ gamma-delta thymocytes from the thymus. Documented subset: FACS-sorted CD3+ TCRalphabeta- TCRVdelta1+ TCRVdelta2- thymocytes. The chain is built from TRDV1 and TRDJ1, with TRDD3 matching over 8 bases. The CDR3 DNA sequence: TGTGCTCTTGGGGAACCTGGGCACTCCTACACACGCGCCCGGGGGGATAACCCCACCGATAAACTCATCTTT. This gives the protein CALGEPGHSYTRARGDNPTDKLIF.